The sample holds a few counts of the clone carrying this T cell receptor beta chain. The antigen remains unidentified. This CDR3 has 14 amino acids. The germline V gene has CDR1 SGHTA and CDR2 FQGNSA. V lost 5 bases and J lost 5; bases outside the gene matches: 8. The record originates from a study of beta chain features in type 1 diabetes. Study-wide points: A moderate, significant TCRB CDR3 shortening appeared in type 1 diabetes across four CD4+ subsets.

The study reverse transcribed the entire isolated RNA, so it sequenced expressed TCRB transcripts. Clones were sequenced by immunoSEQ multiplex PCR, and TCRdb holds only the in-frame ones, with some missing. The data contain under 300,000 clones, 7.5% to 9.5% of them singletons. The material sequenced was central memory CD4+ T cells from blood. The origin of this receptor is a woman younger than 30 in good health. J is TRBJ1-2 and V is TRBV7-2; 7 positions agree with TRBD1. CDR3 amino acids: CASSPRTGPYGYTF. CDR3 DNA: TGTGCCAGCAGCCCAAGGACAGGACCTTATGGCTACACCTTC.